The entry below describes one TCR beta chain. Antigen unknown. Before the COVID-19 pandemic, during about 2011-2018, CD4+ T cells were taken from unexposed donors. Isolation of CD4+ T cells took place after roughly nine days in culture. Cultures held a few million PBMCs per well with approximately 10 IU/ml IL-2. CDR1 is WNHNN and CDR2 is SYGVQD in the germline V gene (reference sequence). The CDR3 spans 15 residues. V lost 2 bases to trimming and J lost 7 bases; unmatched junction nucleotides: 4. This record belongs to a study of CD4 T cells in relation to SARS-CoV-2 and coronaviruses. Across the study: The HLA restriction of the shared crossreactive spike epitopes was mapped.

The table came from immunoSEQ multiplex PCR; TCRdb's copy has only in-frame clones and leaves some out. In the table there are 10,000 to 15,000 clones, roughly 71% of which are singletons. The gene calls are TRBV10-1 and TRBJ2-5, with TRBD2 matching 13 bases. The sequence was obtained from a human donor in good health. Sequenced material: CD4+ T cells from PBMCs, cultured in vitro. The CDR3 spells CASSERTSGSGTQYF. CDR3 nucleotides: TGCGCCAGCAGTGAGCGGACTAGCGGGAGCGGGACCCAGTACTTC.